A selection of T cell receptor beta chains follows, all from one sample in a study of cytomegalovirus exposure and HLA in healthy donors. The table came from immunoSEQ multiplex PCR; TCRdb's copy has only in-frame clones and leaves some out. The sample has 200,000 to 250,000 clones, 77% seen once. Source material: PBMCs. The receptors derive from a woman aged 55-75 years in good health and CMV-seropositive. Both conserved end residues are part of each CDR3. D genes are given only for firm matches. Size values are once, few and many counts, or a class for expanded clones, and some rows have none.

j_call: TRBJ1-4; clone_size: NA; d_call: NA; v_call: TRBV7-9; cdr3_aa: CASSLMGPGDGKLFF; cdr3_nt: TGTGCCAGCAGCTTAATGGGCCCCGGGGATGGAAAACTGTTTTTT
j_call: TRBJ1-3; clone_size: NA; d_call: NA; v_call: TRBV6-5; cdr3_aa: CASSYSTGSGNTIYF; cdr3_nt: TGTGCCAGCAGTTACTCGACAGGTAGTGGAAACACCATATATTTT
j_call: TRBJ1-1; clone_size: NA; d_call: NA; v_call: TRBV28; cdr3_aa: CASSSPPGNTEAFF; cdr3_nt: TGTGCCAGCAGTTCCCCCCCGGGGAACACTGAAGCTTTCTTT
j_call: TRBJ1-6; clone_size: NA; d_call: TRBD1; v_call: TRBV11-2; cdr3_aa: CASSPYRGWNSPLHF; cdr3_nt: TGTGCCAGCAGCCCCTACAGGGGCTGGAATTCACCCCTCCACTTT
j_call: TRBJ2-6; clone_size: few; d_call: TRBD2; v_call: TRBV30; cdr3_aa: CAWSTGTSGRRSGANVLTF; cdr3_nt: TGTGCCTGGAGTACCGGGACTAGCGGGAGGCGCTCTGGGGCCAACGTCCTGACTTTC
j_call: TRBJ2-7; clone_size: NA; d_call: TRBD1; v_call: TRBV7-2; cdr3_aa: CASSSTGTGPYEQYF; cdr3_nt: TGTGCCAGCAGCTCGACCGGGACAGGTCCTTACGAGCAGTACTTC
j_call: TRBJ2-7; clone_size: NA; d_call: TRBD2; v_call: TRBV30; cdr3_aa: CAWSVGTSGGAYEQYF; cdr3_nt: TGTGCCTGGAGTGTAGGGACTAGCGGGGGGGCCTACGAGCAGTACTTC
j_call: TRBJ1-1; clone_size: once; d_call: NA; v_call: TRBV5-1; cdr3_aa: CASSPLSALDTEAFF; cdr3_nt: TGCGCCAGCAGCCCACTATCGGCCTTGGACACTGAAGCTTTCTTT
j_call: TRBJ1-6; clone_size: NA; d_call: TRBD1; v_call: TRBV2; cdr3_aa: CASGQGNSPLHF; cdr3_nt: TGTGCCAGCGGACAGGGGAATTCACCCCTCCACTTT
j_call: TRBJ1-4; clone_size: NA; d_call: NA; v_call: TRBV6-1; cdr3_aa: CASSPIQATNEKLFF; cdr3_nt: TGTGCCAGCAGCCCTATACAGGCAACTAATGAAAAACTGTTTTTT
j_call: TRBJ2-2; clone_size: NA; d_call: NA; v_call: TRBV9; cdr3_aa: CASGPYTGELFF; cdr3_nt: TGTGCCAGCGGGCCTTACACCGGGGAGCTGTTTTTT
j_call: TRBJ2-7; clone_size: NA; d_call: TRBD1; v_call: TRBV27; cdr3_aa: CASSLGTGGEQYF; cdr3_nt: TGTGCCAGCAGTTTAGGGACAGGTGGCGAGCAGTACTTC
j_call: TRBJ2-7; clone_size: NA; d_call: NA; v_call: TRBV25-1; cdr3_aa: CASSDLQAPYEQYF; cdr3_nt: TGTGCCAGCAGTGATTTACAGGCCCCCTACGAGCAGTACTTC
j_call: TRBJ1-1; clone_size: NA; d_call: TRBD1; v_call: TRBV6-5; cdr3_aa: CASSITGGNTEAFF; cdr3_nt: TGTGCCAGCAGCATTACAGGGGGCAACACTGAAGCTTTCTTT
j_call: TRBJ2-3; clone_size: NA; d_call: NA; v_call: TRBV11-2; cdr3_aa: CASSFSGTDTQYF; cdr3_nt: TGTGCCAGCAGCTTTAGCGGCACAGATACGCAGTATTTT
j_call: TRBJ1-3; clone_size: NA; d_call: NA; v_call: TRBV15; cdr3_aa: CATSRDRNTIYF; cdr3_nt: TGTGCCACCAGCAGAGATCGGAACACCATATATTTT
j_call: TRBJ1-4; clone_size: NA; d_call: TRBD1; v_call: TRBV7-9; cdr3_aa: CASSRGQNEKLFF; cdr3_nt: TGTGCCAGCAGCCGGGGACAGAATGAAAAACTGTTTTTT
j_call: TRBJ2-7; clone_size: NA; d_call: TRBD2; v_call: TRBV5-4; cdr3_aa: CASSLTGGGSYEQYF; cdr3_nt: TGTGCCAGCAGCTTGACCGGCGGGGGCTCCTACGAGCAGTACTTC
j_call: TRBJ2-5; clone_size: NA; d_call: NA; v_call: TRBV5-1; cdr3_aa: CASSSDGGPKKTQYF; cdr3_nt: TGCGCCAGCAGCTCGGATGGCGGGCCCAAGAAGACCCAGTACTTC
j_call: TRBJ2-3; clone_size: NA; d_call: NA; v_call: TRBV5-4; cdr3_aa: CASSLRTAASTDTQYF; cdr3_nt: TGTGCCAGCAGCTTGAGGACAGCTGCTAGCACAGATACGCAGTATTTT